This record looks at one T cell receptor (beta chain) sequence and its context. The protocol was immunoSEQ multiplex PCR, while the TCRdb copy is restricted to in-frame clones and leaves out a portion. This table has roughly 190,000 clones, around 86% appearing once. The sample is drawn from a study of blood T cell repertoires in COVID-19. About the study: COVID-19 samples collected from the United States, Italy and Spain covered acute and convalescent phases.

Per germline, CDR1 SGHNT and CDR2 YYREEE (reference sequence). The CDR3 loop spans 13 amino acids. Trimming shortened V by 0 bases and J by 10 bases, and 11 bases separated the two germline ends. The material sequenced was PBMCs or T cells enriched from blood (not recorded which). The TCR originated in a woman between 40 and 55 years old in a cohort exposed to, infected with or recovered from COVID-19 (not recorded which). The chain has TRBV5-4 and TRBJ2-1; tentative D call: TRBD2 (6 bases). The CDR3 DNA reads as TGTGCCAGCAGCTTGGAGCGGGTCGGGGAGCAGTTCTTC. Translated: CASSLERVGEQFF.